This T cell receptor beta chain emerged from a study of human T cells and chemical hapten exposure. The study, taken as a whole, reports: The study found that DPC sensitization did not change TCRs above 1 in 1000 frequency.

Time point meaning: patch test 3, about 24 weeks after DPC sensitization. Treatment specified: therapeutic diphenylcyclopropenone sensitization with weekly scalp DPC. This clonotype was seen repeatedly, ten times or more. The antigen remains unidentified. One entry per CDR3 protein, called by TCRdb with MiXCR from the RACE reads. The sample shows some 84,000 distinct CDR3 sequences, 10% to 13% of them seen only once. V gave up 0 bases and J gave up 7 bases; unmatched junction bases: 8. In germline, CDR1 is LGHDT, CDR2 YNNKEL (reference sequence). The CDR3 length is 15 residues. This receptor was obtained from a woman aged 45-60 years with alopecia areata. Some clones in this sample may be carry-over from other donors' samples. This chain links TRBV3-1 with TRBJ2-7; 8 bases map to TRBD1. Sequenced here: whole blood, sampled in connection with sensitization to the hapten diphenylcyclopropenone (DPC). The CDR3 spells CASSQDSRGPWEQYF. The CDR3 DNA follows: TGTGCCAGCAGCCAAGATAGCAGGGGGCCATGGGAGCAGTACTTC.